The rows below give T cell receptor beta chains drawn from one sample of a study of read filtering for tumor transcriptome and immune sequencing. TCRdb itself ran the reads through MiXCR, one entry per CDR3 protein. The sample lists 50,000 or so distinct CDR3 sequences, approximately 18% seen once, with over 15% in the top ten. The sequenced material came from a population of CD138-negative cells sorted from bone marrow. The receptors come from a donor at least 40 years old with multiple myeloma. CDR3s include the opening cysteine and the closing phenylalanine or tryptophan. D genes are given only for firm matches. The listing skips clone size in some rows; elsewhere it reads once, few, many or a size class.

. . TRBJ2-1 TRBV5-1 TGCGCCAGCAGTTCGGTTACAGGGATAGGCAATGAGCAGTTCTTC CASSSVTGIGNEQFF
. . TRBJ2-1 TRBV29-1 TGCAGCTCTTGGGATCCTAAATTAGAGCAGTTCTTC CSSWDPKLEQFF
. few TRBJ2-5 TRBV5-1 TGCGCCAGCAGCTCAATCGGGCCTAGAGAGGAGACCCAGTACTTC CASSSIGPREETQYF
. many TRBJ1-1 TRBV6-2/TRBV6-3 TGTGCCAGCAGTTACTCGACCGGGAGTACTGAAGCTTTCTTT CASSYSTGSTEAFF
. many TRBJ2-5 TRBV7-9 TGTGCCAGCAATCCCTCTACAGGCGGAGAGACCCAGTACTTC CASNPSTGGETQYF
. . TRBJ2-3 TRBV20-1 TGCAGTGCTAACCGGGTTGGGGACATAGATGCGCAGTATTTT CSANRVGDIDAQYF
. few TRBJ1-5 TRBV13 TGTGCCAGCAGCTCCGTCATAGGCAATCAGCCCCAGCATTTT CASSSVIGNQPQHF
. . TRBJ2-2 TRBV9 TGTGCCAGCGGCGGAGGCCCGCGAGGTCCCGGGGAGCTGTTTTTT CASGGGPRGPGELFF
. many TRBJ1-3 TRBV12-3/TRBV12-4 TGTGCGTACGACAGTTCCTCTGGAAACACCATATATTTT CAYDSSSGNTIYF
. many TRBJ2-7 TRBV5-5 TGTGCCAGCAGCTGGTACTATGACGGCCCTTCTCCGAGCGAGCAGTACTTC CASSWYYDGPSPSEQYF
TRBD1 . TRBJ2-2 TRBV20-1 TGCAGTGCTAGTAGACAGGGGAACACCGGGGAGCTGTTTTTT CSASRQGNTGELFF
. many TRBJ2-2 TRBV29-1 TGCAGCGTGCAAGAGGGGGGGGTCACCGGGGAGCTGTTTTTT CSVQEGGVTGELFF
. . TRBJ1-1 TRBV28 TGTGCCAGCAGTTTAAAACCTCATGGAGCTTTCTTC CASSLKPHGAFF
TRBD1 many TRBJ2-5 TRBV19 TGTGCCAGTACCCGGACAGGGCCCGAAGAGACCCAGTACTTC CASTRTGPEETQYF
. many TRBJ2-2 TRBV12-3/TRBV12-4 TGTGCCAGCAGTTTAGGGGGGCCGGGGACCGGGGAGCTGTTTTTT CASSLGGPGTGELFF
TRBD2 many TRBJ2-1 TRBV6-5 TGTGCCAGCAGTTGGGGGGGAAGAAATGAGCAGTTCTTC CASSWGGRNEQFF
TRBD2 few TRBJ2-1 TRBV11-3 TGTGCCAGCAGCTTAGGGACTAGCGGGGTCTACAATGAGCAGTTCTTC CASSLGTSGVYNEQFF
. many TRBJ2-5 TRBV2 TGTGCCAGCAGTGAAGCCATCGAGACCCAGTACTTC CASSEAIETQYF
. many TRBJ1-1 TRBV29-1 TGCAGCGTTGCGACAGGCACTGAAGCTTTCTTT CSVATGTEAFF
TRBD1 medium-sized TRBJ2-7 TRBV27 TGTGCCAGCAGTTTATGGACAGGGGACGAGCAGTACTTC CASSLWTGDEQYF
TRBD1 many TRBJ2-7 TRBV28 TGTGCCAGTAGTACCGGGACAGGGGTGTACGAGCAGTACTTC CASSTGTGVYEQYF
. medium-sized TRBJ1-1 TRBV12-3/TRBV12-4 TGTGCCAGCAGCCATTCAACAGGGGAAGCTTTCTTT CASSHSTGEAFF
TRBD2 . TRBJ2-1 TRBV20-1 TGCAGTGCTAGAGATCCGACTAGCCTGCCGGTCGAGCAGTTCTTC CSARDPTSLPVEQFF
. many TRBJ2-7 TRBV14 TGTGCCAGCAGCCAAGGATCCTACGAGCAGTACTTC CASSQGSYEQYF
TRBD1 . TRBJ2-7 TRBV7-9 TGTGCCAGGAGCTTAAGTACCGGGACAGGGAGCGGGCAGTACTTC CARSLSTGTGSGQYF
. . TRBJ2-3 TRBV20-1 TGCAGTGCTAAACTAGCCGGCACAGATACGCAGTATTTT CSAKLAGTDTQYF
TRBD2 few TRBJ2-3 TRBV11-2 TGTGCCAGCGGATACCTAGCGGGAGATACGCAGTATTTT CASGYLAGDTQYF
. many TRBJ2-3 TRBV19 TGTGCCAGTAGTGTCAGTCGCACAGATACGCAGTATTTT CASSVSRTDTQYF
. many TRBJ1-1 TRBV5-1 TGCGCCAGCAATAGTGGGGCCGGGCGGGCTAACACTGAAGCTTTCTTT CASNSGAGRANTEAFF
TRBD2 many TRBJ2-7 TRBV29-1 TGCAGCGTTGGTGCGGGAGGGGCGTCCTACGAGCAGTACTTC CSVGAGGASYEQYF
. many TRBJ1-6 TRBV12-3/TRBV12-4 TGTGCCAGCAGAGACCCTCCATCGGCTTCACCCCTCCACTTT CASRDPPSASPLHF
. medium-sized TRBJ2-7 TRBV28 TGTGCCAGCAGTTTGGGGGGAGCCCCCGGCGAGCAGTACTTC CASSLGGAPGEQYF
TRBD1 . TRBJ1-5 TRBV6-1 TGTGCTAGCAGTACAGGTACAGGGGGGGATCAGCCCCAGCATTTT CASSTGTGGDQPQHF
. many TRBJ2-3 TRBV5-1 TGCGCCAGCAGCTTAGGACTTAGCGGACCTAGCACAGATACGCAGTATTTT CASSLGLSGPSTDTQYF
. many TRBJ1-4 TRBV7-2 TGTGCCAGCAGCTTGTCAGGCCAGATCGCTGCAACTAATGAAAAACTGTTTTTT CASSLSGQIAATNEKLFF
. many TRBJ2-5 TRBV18 TGTGCCAGCTCCCTCACCATCCAAGAGACCCAGTACTTC CASSLTIQETQYF
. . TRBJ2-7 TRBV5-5 TGTGCCAGCAGCTCCCGGTCCGGACTGAACTACGAGCCGTACTTC CASSSRSGLNYEPYF
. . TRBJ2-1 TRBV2 TGTGCCAGCCTGTCCCAGCTGACTATAAACAATGAGCAGTTCTTC CASLSQLTINNEQFF
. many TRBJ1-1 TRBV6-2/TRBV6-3 TGCGCCAGCAGCCGGGGGGCCACTGAAGCTTTCTTT CASSRGATEAFF
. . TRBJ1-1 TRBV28 TGTGCCAGCACGGGACACTCGAACATTGATGCTTTCTTT CASTGHSNIDAFF
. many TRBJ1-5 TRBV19 TGTGCCAGTGGGCCCTACAATCAGCCCCAGCATTTT CASGPYNQPQHF
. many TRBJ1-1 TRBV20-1 TGCAGTGCGCAAGACGGGGCGCTGGGGGGGAACACTGAAGCTTTCTTT CSAQDGALGGNTEAFF
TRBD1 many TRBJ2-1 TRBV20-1 TGCAGTGCTAGAGGGGTCGGGCCAGGGGGCGAAAATGAGCAGTTCTTC CSARGVGPGGENEQFF
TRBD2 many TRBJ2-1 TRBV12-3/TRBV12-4 TGTGCCAGCAGTCTCCGACTAGCGGGAGCCGGAAATGAGCAGTTCTTC CASSLRLAGAGNEQFF
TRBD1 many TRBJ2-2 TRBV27 TGTGCCAGCAGTACAGTAACAGGGGGTGGTACTACCGGGGAGCTGTTTTTT CASSTVTGGGTTGELFF
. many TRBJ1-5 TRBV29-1 TGCAGCGTCGGCGGGGGAAATGGGAATCAGCCCCAGCATTTT CSVGGGNGNQPQHF
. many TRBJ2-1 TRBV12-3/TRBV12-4 TGTGCCAGCAGTTTTGGTTTTGGATGGGGAAATGAGCAGTTCTTC CASSFGFGWGNEQFF
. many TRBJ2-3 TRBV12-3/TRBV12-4 TGTGCCAGCAGTTTAGAACGGATCGCGGGAGATACGCAGTATTTT CASSLERIAGDTQYF
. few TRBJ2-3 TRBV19 TGTGCCAGTAGTATAGGACCCCACTGGTCAGATACGCAGTATTTT CASSIGPHWSDTQYF